The clone carrying this T cell receptor (beta chain) was found many times. What it binds is not known. Carried by the TCR beta cDNA libraries were unique molecular identifiers. Input amounts of about 0.85 to 10 million T cells were used. These gave about 500,000 cDNA molecules, so each molecule approximated one T cell. TCRdb re-called the PCR reads with MiXCR, one entry per CDR3 protein. The sample shows over 150,000 distinct CDR3 sequences, approximately 31% of them seen only once. This sample was taken from a study of post-analysis software for immune sequencing data. This CDR3 contains 13 residues. V was pared by 4 bases and J by 6 bases, with 11 bases between. The germline V gene has CDR1 SGHDT and CDR2 YYEEEE. Study-wide results and limits: In patients, about 5 TRBV segments were more frequent than in controls, with TRBV5-6, TRBV5-1 and TRBV20-1 among them.

The genes are TRBV5-6 and TRBJ2-1; no definite D call. The material sequenced was blood. The source of this sequence is a girl aged 5-17 years with multiple sclerosis. CDR3 nucleotide sequence: TGTGCCAGCAGCCCGGACCTCAGCAATGAGCAGTTCTTC. Its protein is CASSPDLSNEQFF.